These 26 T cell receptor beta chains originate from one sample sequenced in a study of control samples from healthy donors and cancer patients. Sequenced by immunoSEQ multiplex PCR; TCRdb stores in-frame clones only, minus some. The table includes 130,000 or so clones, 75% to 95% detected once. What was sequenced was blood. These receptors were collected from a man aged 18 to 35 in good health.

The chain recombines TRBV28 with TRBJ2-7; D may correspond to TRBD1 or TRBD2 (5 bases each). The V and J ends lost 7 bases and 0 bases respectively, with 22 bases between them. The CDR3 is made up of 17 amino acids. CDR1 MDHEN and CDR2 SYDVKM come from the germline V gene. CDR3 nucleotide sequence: TGTGCCAGCACCTTGAGGTTGGGACCGGCCAGCTCCTACGAGCAGTACTTC. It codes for CASTLRLGPASSYEQYF.

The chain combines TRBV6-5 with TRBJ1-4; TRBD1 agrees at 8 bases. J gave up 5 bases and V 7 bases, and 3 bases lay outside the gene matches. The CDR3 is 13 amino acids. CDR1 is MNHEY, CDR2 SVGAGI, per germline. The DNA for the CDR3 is TGTGCCAGCACCAGACAGGGGAATGAAAAACTGTTTTTT. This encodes CASTRQGNEKLFF.

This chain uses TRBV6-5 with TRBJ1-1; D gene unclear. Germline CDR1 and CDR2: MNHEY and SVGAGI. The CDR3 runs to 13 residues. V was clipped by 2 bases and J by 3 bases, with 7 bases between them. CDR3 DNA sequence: TGTGCCAGCAGTTACACCGGGTACACTGAAGCTTTCTTT. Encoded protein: CASSYTGYTEAFF.

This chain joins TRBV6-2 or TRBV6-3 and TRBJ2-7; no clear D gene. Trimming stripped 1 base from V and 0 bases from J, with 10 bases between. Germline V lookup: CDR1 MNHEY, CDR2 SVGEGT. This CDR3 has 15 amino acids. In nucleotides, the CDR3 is TGTGCCAGCAGTTACTTCTTGGTTGGCTCCTACGAGCAGTACTTC. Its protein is CASSYFLVGSYEQYF.

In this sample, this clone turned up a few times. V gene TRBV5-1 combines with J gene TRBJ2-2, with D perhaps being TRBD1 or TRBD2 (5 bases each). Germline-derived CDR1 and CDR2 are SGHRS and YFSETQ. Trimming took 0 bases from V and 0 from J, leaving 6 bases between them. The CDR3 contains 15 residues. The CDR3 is CASSLGGTNTGELFF. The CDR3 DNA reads TGCGCCAGCAGCTTGGGGGGGACGAACACCGGGGAGCTGTTTTTT.

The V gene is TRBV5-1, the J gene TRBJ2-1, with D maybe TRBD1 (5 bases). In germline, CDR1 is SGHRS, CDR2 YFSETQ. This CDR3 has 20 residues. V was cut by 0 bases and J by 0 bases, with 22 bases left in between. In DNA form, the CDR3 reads TGCGCCAGCAGCTTGGATGGTGGCAGGGTTTACCCCTCCTCCTACAATGAGCAGTTCTTC. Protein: CASSLDGGRVYPSSYNEQFF. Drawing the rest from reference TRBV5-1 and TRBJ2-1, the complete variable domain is KAGVTQTPRYLIKTRGQQVTLSCSPISGHRSVSWYQQTPGQGLQFLFEYFSETQRNKGNFPGRFSGRQFSNSRSEMNVSTLELGDSALYLCASSLDGGRVYPSSYNEQFFGPGTRLTVL.

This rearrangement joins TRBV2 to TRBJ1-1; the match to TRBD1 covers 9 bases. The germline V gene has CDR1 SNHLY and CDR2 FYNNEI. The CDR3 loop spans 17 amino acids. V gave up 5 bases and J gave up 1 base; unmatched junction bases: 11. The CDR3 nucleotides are TGTGCCAGCAGTCCCACTCCGGGACAGGGAAAGAACACTGAAGCTTTCTTT. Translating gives CASSPTPGQGKNTEAFF.

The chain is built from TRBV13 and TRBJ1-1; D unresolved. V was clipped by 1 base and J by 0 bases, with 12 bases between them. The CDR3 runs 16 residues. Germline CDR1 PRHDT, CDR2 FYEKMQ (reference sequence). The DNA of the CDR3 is TGTGCCAGCAGCTTAGTTGCCGCAGGAGTGAACACTGAAGCTTTCTTT. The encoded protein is CASSLVAAGVNTEAFF.

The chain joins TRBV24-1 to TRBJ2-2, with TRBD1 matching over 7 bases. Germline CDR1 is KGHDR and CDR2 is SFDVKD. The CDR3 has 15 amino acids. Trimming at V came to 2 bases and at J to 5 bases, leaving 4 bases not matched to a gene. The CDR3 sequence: CATSDSGQPTGELFF. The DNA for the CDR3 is TGTGCCACCAGTGATTCGGGACAGCCTACCGGGGAGCTGTTTTTT.

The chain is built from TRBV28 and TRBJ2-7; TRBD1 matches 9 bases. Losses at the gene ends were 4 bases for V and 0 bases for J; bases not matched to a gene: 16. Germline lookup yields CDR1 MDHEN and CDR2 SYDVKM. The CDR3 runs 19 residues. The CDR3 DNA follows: TGTGCCAGCAGTTCTCCGATGGGTAAGGGGACAGGGCCCTCCTACGAGCAGTACTTC. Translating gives CASSSPMGKGTGPSYEQYF.

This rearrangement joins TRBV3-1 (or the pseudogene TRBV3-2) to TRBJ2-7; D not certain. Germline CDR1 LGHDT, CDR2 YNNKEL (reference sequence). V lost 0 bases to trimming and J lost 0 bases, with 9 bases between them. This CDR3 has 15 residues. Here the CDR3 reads CASSQDLSPSYEQYF. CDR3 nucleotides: TGTGCCAGCAGCCAAGATTTATCGCCCTCCTACGAGCAGTACTTC.

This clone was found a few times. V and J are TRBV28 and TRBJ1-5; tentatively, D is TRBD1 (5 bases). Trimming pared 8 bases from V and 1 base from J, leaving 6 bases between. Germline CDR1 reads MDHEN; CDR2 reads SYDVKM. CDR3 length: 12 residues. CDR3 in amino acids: CASRDSNQPQHF. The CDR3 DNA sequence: TGTGCCAGCCGGGACAGCAATCAGCCCCAGCATTTT.

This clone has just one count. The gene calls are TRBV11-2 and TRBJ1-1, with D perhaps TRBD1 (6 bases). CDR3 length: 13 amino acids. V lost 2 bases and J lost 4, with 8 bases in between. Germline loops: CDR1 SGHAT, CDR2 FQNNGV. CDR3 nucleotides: TGTGCCAGCAGCTTACAGGGGATCACTGAAGCTTTCTTT. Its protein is CASSLQGITEAFF. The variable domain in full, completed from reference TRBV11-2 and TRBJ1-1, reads EAGVAQSPRYKIIEKRQSVAFWCNPISGHATLYWYQQILGQGPKLLIQFQNNGVVDDSQLPKDRFSAERLKGVDSTLKIQPAKLEDSAVYLCASSLQGITEAFFGQGTRLTVV.

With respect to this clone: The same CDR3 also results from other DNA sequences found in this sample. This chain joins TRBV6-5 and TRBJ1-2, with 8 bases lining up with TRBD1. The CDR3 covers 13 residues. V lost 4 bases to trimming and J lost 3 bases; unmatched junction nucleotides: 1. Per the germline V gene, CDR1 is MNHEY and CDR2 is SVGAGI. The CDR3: CASSSTGDYGYTF. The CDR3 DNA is TGTGCCAGCAGTTCGACAGGGGACTATGGCTACACCTTC.

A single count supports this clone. The CDR3 DNA reads TGTGCCAGCAGTCCGTCGACGGATTATTCACCCCTCCACTTT. Encoded protein: CASSPSTDYSPLHF. V gene TRBV6-5 combines with J gene TRBJ1-6; D remains ambiguous. Germline CDR1 and CDR2: MNHEY and SVGAGI. The CDR3 spans 14 residues. The V end lost 5 bases, the J end lost 8 bases, and 13 bases lay between the germline ends.

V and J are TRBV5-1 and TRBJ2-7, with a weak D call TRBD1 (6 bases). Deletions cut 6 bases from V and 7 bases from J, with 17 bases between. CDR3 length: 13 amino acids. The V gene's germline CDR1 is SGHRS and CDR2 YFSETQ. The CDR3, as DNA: TGCGCCAGCACACTACTTACAGGGCAAGAGCAGTACTTC. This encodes CASTLLTGQEQYF.

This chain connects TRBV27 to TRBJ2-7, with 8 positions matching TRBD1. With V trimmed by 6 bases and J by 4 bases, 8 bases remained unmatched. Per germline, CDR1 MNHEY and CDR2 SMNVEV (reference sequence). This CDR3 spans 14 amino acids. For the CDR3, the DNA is TGTGCCAGCAGGAGGACAGGGCAAGGGTACGAGCAGTACTTC. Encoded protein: CASRRTGQGYEQYF.

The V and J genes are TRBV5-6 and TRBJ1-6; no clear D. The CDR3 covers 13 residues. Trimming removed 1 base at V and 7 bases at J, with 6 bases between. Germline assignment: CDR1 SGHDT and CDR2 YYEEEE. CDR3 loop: CASSLFENSPLHF. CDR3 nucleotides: TGTGCCAGCAGCTTGTTTGAAAATTCACCCCTCCACTTT.

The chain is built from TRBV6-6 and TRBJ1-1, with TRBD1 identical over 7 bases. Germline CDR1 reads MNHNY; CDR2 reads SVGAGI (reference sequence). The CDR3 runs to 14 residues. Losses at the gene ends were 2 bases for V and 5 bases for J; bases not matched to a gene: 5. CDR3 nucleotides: TGTGCCAGCAGTTACGGCTACAGGGGAACTGAAGCTTTCTTT. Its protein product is CASSYGYRGTEAFF.

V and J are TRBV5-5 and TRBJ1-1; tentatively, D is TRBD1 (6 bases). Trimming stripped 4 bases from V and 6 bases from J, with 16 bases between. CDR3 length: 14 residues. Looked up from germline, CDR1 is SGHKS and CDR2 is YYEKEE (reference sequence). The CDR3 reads CASSPTAGDAEAFF. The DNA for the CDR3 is TGTGCCAGCAGCCCAACCGCAGGGGACGCTGAAGCTTTCTTT.

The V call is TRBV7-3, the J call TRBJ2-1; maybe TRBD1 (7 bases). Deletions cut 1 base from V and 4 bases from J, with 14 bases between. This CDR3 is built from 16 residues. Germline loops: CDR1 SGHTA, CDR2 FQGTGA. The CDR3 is CASSLREDRFYNEQFF. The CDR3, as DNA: TGTGCCAGCAGCTTAAGGGAGGACAGGTTTTACAATGAGCAGTTCTTC.

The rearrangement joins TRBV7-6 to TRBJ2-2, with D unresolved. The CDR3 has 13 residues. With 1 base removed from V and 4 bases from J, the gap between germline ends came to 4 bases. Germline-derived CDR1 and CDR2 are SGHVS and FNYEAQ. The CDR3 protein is CASSLEATGELFF. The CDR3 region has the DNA TGTGCCAGCAGCTTAGAGGCCACCGGGGAGCTGTTTTTT.

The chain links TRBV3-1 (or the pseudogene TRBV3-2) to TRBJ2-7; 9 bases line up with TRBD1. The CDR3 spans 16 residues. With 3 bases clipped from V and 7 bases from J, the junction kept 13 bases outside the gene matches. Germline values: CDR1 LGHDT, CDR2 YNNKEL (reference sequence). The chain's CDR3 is CASSQTPGQGRREQYF. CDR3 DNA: TGTGCCAGCAGCCAGACTCCGGGACAGGGACGTCGTGAGCAGTACTTC.

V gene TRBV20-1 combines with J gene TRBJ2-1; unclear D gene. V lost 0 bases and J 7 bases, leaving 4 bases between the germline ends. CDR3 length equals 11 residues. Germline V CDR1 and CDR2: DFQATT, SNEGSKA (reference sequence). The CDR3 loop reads CSARDRNEQFF. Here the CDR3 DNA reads TGCAGTGCTAGAGATCGGAATGAGCAGTTCTTC.

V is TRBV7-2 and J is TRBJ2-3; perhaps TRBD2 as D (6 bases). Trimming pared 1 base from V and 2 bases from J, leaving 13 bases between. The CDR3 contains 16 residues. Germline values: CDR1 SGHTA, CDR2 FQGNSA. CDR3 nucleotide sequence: TGTGCCAGCAGCTTAGATGATAGCGGATACACAGATACGCAGTATTTT. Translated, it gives CASSLDDSGYTDTQYF.

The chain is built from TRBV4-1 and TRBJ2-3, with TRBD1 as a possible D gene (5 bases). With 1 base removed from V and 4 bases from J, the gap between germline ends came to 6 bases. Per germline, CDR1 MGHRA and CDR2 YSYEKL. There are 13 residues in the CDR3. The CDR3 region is CASSQAGSDTQYF. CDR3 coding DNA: TGCGCCAGCAGCCAAGCAGGGTCAGATACGCAGTATTTT.